Below, 27 T cell receptor beta chains from the same sample are listed, as sequenced in a study of blood T cell repertoires in COVID-19. Some clones are missing from TCRdb's copy, which holds only in-frame ones; the method was immunoSEQ multiplex PCR. Among tens of thousands of clones, more than 75% were seen once, and the ten largest hold less than 20%. Sequencing was done on a sample of peripheral blood. The source is a woman aged 80 or over with acute or convalescent COVID-19.

This chain joins TRBV19 and TRBJ2-1; 12 bases agree with TRBD2. Germline CDR1 and CDR2: LNHDA and SQIVND (reference sequence). This CDR3 region has 16 residues. With 5 bases clipped from V and 7 bases from J, the junction kept 9 bases outside the gene matches. CDR3 loop: CASSSSGGARKNEQFF. In DNA, the CDR3 is TGTGCCAGTAGTTCTAGCGGGGGGGCCAGGAAGAATGAGCAGTTCTTC.

Only a few counts were recorded for this clone. The CDR3 DNA is TGCAGCGTTGGAAAGTCCGGCTCCTACGAGCAGTACTTC. This sequence encodes CSVGKSGSYEQYF. The V call is TRBV29-1, the J call TRBJ2-7, with D unclear. Deletions cut 4 bases from V and 0 bases from J, with 10 bases between. Germline V gene data show CDR1 as SQVTM and CDR2 as ANQGSEA. There are 13 residues in the CDR3.

This clone has just a few counts. The J gene is TRBJ1-2, the V gene TRBV27; D perhaps matches TRBD1 (5 bases). CDR3 length equals 15 residues. Germline lookup yields CDR1 MNHEY and CDR2 SMNVEV (reference sequence). Trimming took off 4 bases at V and 3 bases at J, with 15 bases between the two ends. CDR3 sequence (DNA): TGTGCCAGCAGTTCCGCCGGGGGGGGTGACTATGGCTACACCTTC. Protein product: CASSSAGGGDYGYTF.

This clone was observed once. DNA of the CDR3: TGTGCCAGCTCACCGGGACAGCTTAATGAAAAACTGTTTTTT. As protein: CASSPGQLNEKLFF. The rearrangement uses TRBV18 and TRBJ1-4; 7 bases are a match to TRBD1. J was trimmed by 4 bases and V by 3 bases; bases with no gene match: 2. In germline, CDR1 is KGHSH, CDR2 LQKENI. The CDR3 covers 14 residues.

The J gene is TRBJ2-3, the V gene TRBV24-1; 10 bases agree with TRBD2. V shed 9 bases, J shed 1 base, and the junction held 15 bases outside the gene matches. The CDR3 loop spans 18 amino acids. Germline V CDR1 and CDR2: KGHDR, SFDVKD. Here the CDR3 DNA reads TGTGCCACCGGAGCCGGGACTAGCGCGGTGGGCGGCACAGATACGCAGTATTTT. This encodes CATGAGTSAVGGTDTQYF.

The rearrangement uses TRBV6-5 and TRBJ2-7; 7 bases match TRBD2. The V segment lost 5 bases and the J segment 3 bases; nucleotides outside the gene matches: 7. This CDR3 is built from 14 residues. Germline CDR1 and CDR2: MNHEY and SVGAGI. The CDR3 here is CASSPGWGGYEQYF. The CDR3 region has the DNA TGTGCCAGCAGTCCTGGGTGGGGGGGCTACGAGCAGTACTTC.

The chain is built from TRBV19 and TRBJ2-2; D may be TRBD1 (6 bases). The length of the CDR3 is 15 residues. Germline V CDR1 and CDR2: LNHDA, SQIVND (reference sequence). The V and J ends lost 6 bases and 3 bases respectively, with 14 bases between them. The CDR3 spells CASRGDMWDTGELFF. For the CDR3, the DNA is TGTGCCAGTAGGGGGGACATGTGGGACACCGGGGAGCTGTTTTTT.

The chain links TRBV18 to TRBJ2-3; weak D call: TRBD2 (6 bases). V gave up 6 bases and J gave up 3 bases, with 25 bases separating them. Per germline, CDR1 KGHSH and CDR2 LQKENI. The CDR3 has 18 residues. The CDR3: CASSPRRYTGLKTDTQYF. CDR3 nucleotide sequence: TGTGCCAGCTCCCCCCGACGTTATACGGGACTGAAGACAGATACGCAGTATTTT. The whole variable domain, remainder taken from reference TRBV18 and TRBJ2-3, is NAGVMQNPRHLVRRRGQEARLRCSPMKGHSHVYWYRQLPEEGLKFMVYLQKENIIDESGMPKERFSAEFPKEGPSILRIQQVVRGDSAAYFCASSPRRYTGLKTDTQYFGPGTRLTVL.

The rearrangement uses TRBV3-1 (or the pseudogene TRBV3-2) and TRBJ1-2; 12 bases are shared with TRBD1. CDR1 is LGHDT, CDR2 YNNKEL, per germline (reference sequence). With 4 bases clipped from V and 4 bases from J, the junction kept 28 bases outside the gene matches. The length of the CDR3 is 23 residues. CDR3 DNA sequence: TGTGCCAGCAGCCGTTTACCCTGGGACAGGGGGCGCGTCTGCCTAACTAACTCCTATGGCTACACCTTC. Its protein is CASSRLPWDRGRVCLTNSYGYTF.

The genes are TRBV11-2 and TRBJ1-1; TRBD1 might be the D (6 bases). The germline V gene encodes CDR1 SGHAT and CDR2 FQNNGV. V was cut by 3 bases and J by 5 bases, with 13 bases left in between. CDR3 size: 14 residues. The CDR3 DNA reads TGTGCCAGCAGCTTGGCAGGGGTAAAAACTGAAGCTTTCTTT. This codes for CASSLAGVKTEAFF.

This chain uses TRBV5-5 with TRBJ1-2, with D tentatively TRBD1 (5 bases). V lost 2 bases, J lost 6 bases, and 17 bases lay in between. Per the germline V gene, CDR1 is SGHKS and CDR2 is YYEKEE (reference sequence). The CDR3 runs to 15 residues. CDR3 sequence reads: CASSFGEGQGHGYTF. CDR3 coding DNA: TGTGCCAGCAGCTTTGGGGAGGGGCAGGGTCATGGCTACACCTTC.

CDR3 protein: CASSPQGRVGTGELFF. In nucleotides, the CDR3 is TGCGCCAGCAGCCCTCAAGGCAGGGTAGGGACCGGGGAGCTGTTTTTT. V usage is TRBV4-3 and J usage is TRBJ2-2; weak D call: TRBD1 (5 bases). CDR3 size: 16 residues. Trimming pared 4 bases from V and 5 bases from J, leaving 17 bases between. The germline V gene encodes CDR1 LGHNA and CDR2 YSLEER.

This chain links TRBV7-7 with TRBJ1-4, with 7 bases matching TRBD1. V gave up 3 bases and J gave up 3 bases; unmatched junction bases: 4. CDR3 size: 15 residues. From germline, CDR1 is SSHAT and CDR2 FNYEAQ (reference sequence). The CDR3 DNA reads TGTGCCAGCAGCTTGAGGACAGGCCCTAATGAAAAACTGTTTTTT. Its translation: CASSLRTGPNEKLFF. Full variable domain (remainder filled in from reference TRBV7-7 and TRBJ1-4): GAGVSQSPRYKVTKRGQDVTLRCDPISSHATLYWYQQALGQGPEFLTYFNYEAQPDKSGLPSDRFSAERPEGSISTLTIQRTEQRDSAMYRCASSLRTGPNEKLFFGSGTQLSVL.

J is TRBJ2-3 and V is TRBV7-6; 12 bases agree with TRBD2. V lost 5 bases and J lost 3; bases outside the gene matches: 9. Per the germline V gene, CDR1 is SGHVS and CDR2 is FNYEAQ. The CDR3 length is 17 residues. The CDR3 sequence is CASSPMGGTSGTDTQYF. In DNA form, the CDR3 reads TGTGCCAGCAGCCCTATGGGGGGGACTAGCGGGACAGATACGCAGTATTTT.

This clone came up a few times. This chain links TRBV3-1 (or the pseudogene TRBV3-2) with TRBJ1-4; possibly TRBD1 for D (5 bases). V dropped 4 bases and J dropped 7 bases, with 7 bases sitting between them. The CDR3 has 12 amino acids. The germline V gene has CDR1 LGHDT and CDR2 YNNKEL (reference sequence). The CDR3 loop is CASSLRGEKLFF. CDR3 coding DNA: TGTGCCAGCAGCCTTAGGGGTGAAAAACTGTTTTTT.

The chain uses TRBV18 and TRBJ1-3, with D perhaps matching TRBD1 (5 bases). The germline V gene has CDR1 KGHSH and CDR2 LQKENI. The CDR3 loop spans 16 amino acids. Trimming shortened V by 1 base and J by 4 bases, and 14 bases separated the two germline ends. CDR3 region: CASSPRVAGTGNTIYF. As DNA, the CDR3 is TGTGCCAGCTCACCACGGGTGGCGGGGACCGGAAACACCATATATTTT.

The rearrangement joins TRBV19 to TRBJ2-1; 12 nucleotides align to TRBD2. CDR3 length: 15 residues. J gave up 7 bases and V 4 bases, and 5 bases lay outside the gene matches. Germline CDR1 and CDR2: LNHDA and SQIVND (reference sequence). The CDR3 region is CASSRSSGGANEQFF. The DNA for the CDR3 is TGTGCCAGTAGTAGATCTAGCGGGGGGGCGAATGAGCAGTTCTTC.

The gene calls are TRBV29-1 and TRBJ2-5; TRBD2 is a possible D gene (7 bases). This CDR3 has 15 amino acids. With 4 bases removed from V and 3 bases from J, the gap between germline ends came to 18 bases. CDR1 is SQVTM, CDR2 ANQGSEA, per germline. The CDR3 sequence: CSVGGRTSLEETQYF. For the CDR3, the DNA is TGCAGCGTTGGGGGGCGGACTAGTCTTGAAGAGACCCAGTACTTC.

The chain combines TRBV12-5 with TRBJ2-1, with TRBD2 matching over 12 bases. The CDR3 has 18 amino acids. The junction had 3 bases not matched to a gene; V was cut back by 0 bases and J by 0 bases. Germline V lookup: CDR1 LGHNT, CDR2 FRNRAP. For the CDR3, the DNA is TGTGCTAGTGGTTTGGTACTAGCGGGGGGCCCCTCCTACAATGAGCAGTTCTTC. It translates to CASGLVLAGGPSYNEQFF.

This sequence joins TRBV27 and TRBJ2-1; D is perhaps TRBD2 (6 bases). The CDR3 loop spans 14 amino acids. Trimming pared 5 bases from V and 9 bases from J, leaving 17 bases between. Germline lookup yields CDR1 MNHEY and CDR2 SMNVEV (reference sequence). The CDR3 DNA reads TGTGCCAGCAGTCGCCAACTGACTAGTCCTGAGCAGTTCTTC. It encodes CASSRQLTSPEQFF.

The chain recombines TRBV6-5 with TRBJ1-2; TRBD1 is a possible D gene (5 bases). V gave up 11 bases and J gave up 4 bases, with 20 bases separating them. Germline V gene data show CDR1 as MNHEY and CDR2 as SVGAGI. This CDR3 spans 14 amino acids. CDR3 sequence: CAGWDGGAGYGYTF. CDR3 DNA: TGTGCCGGCTGGGATGGAGGGGCTGGCTATGGCTACACCTTC.

The rearrangement links TRBV5-6 to TRBJ1-1; 8 bases are shared with TRBD1. The junction had 10 bases not matched to a gene; V was cut back by 6 bases and J by 3 bases. The V gene's germline CDR1 is SGHDT and CDR2 YYEEEE. This CDR3 is built from 15 residues. As DNA, the CDR3 is TGTGCCAGCAACCGACAGGGGATAATATACACTGAAGCTTTCTTT. This translates into CASNRQGIIYTEAFF.

J is TRBJ1-4 and V is TRBV7-2; D is unclear. CDR3 length: 13 residues. Trimming took 6 bases from V and 8 from J, leaving 13 bases between them. The germline CDR1 and CDR2 sequences are SGHTA and FQGNSA. The CDR3 DNA sequence: TGTGCCAGCAGTTCACTTCCCGTGGAAAAACTGTTTTTT. The encoded protein is CASSSLPVEKLFF.

V is TRBV5-1 and J is TRBJ2-7; 13 nucleotides align to TRBD2. Germline CDR1 reads SGHRS; CDR2 reads YFSETQ. V shed 4 bases and J 2 bases; nucleotides not matched to a gene: 6. The CDR3 extends over 16 amino acids. The CDR3 coding sequence is TGCGCCAGCAGCCCGACTAGCGGGGGGCTTCCCTACGAGCAGTACTTC. Its protein product is CASSPTSGGLPYEQYF.

This chain joins TRBV4-2 and TRBJ1-5; TRBD1 matches at 8 bases. CDR3 length: 15 amino acids. Germline V CDR1 and CDR2: LGHNA, YNFKEQ. J gave up 4 bases and V 1 base, and 3 bases lay outside the gene matches. CDR3 sequence (DNA): TGTGCCAGCAGCCAAGGACAGGGGAGGAATCAGCCCCAGCATTTT. Amino acid sequence: CASSQGQGRNQPQHF.

This chain joins TRBV5-1 and TRBJ1-1; 8 positions agree with TRBD1. This CDR3 comprises 15 residues. V trimming: 0 bases; J trimming: 2 bases; junction bases outside the gene matches: 3. Germline assignment: CDR1 SGHRS and CDR2 YFSETQ. CDR3 coding DNA: TGCGCCAGCAGCTTGGACGGACAGGGTAACACTGAAGCTTTCTTT. Translation gives CASSLDGQGNTEAFF.

The rearrangement links TRBV18 to TRBJ2-2, with D possibly matching TRBD2 (5 bases). The germline gives CDR1 KGHSH, CDR2 LQKENI. This CDR3 contains 16 residues. V was pared by 3 bases and J by 0 bases, with 11 bases between. CDR3 in amino acids: CASSPVRGPNTGELFF. CDR3 sequence (DNA): TGTGCCAGCTCACCGGTCCGGGGTCCGAACACCGGGGAGCTGTTTTTT.